A selection of T cell receptor beta chains follows, all from one sample in a study of blood T cell repertoires in COVID-19. The data were produced by immunoSEQ multiplex PCR, yet TCRdb's version contains in-frame clones alone and is incomplete. The sample carries 200,000 or so clones, more than 85% recorded once. The specimen sequenced was peripheral blood. The receptor source for this set is a man between 70 and 80 years old with active or convalescent COVID-19. CDR3s include the opening cysteine and the closing phenylalanine or tryptophan. D genes are given only for firm matches. Expanded clones are given a class, and other clones once, few, many or no size at all.

D: TRBD2
V: TRBV6-5
J: TRBJ2-7
size: once
CDR3: CASGRTSGGSEQYF
DNA: TGTGCCAGCGGGAGGACTAGCGGGGGTTCCGAGCAGTACTTC

D: NA
V: TRBV20-1
J: TRBJ2-7
size: NA
CDR3: CSARVRYEQYF
DNA: TGCAGTGCTAGAGTCCGCTACGAGCAGTACTTC

D: NA
V: TRBV6-6
J: TRBJ1-2
size: once
CDR3: CASSQGNNYGYTF
DNA: TGTGCCAGCAGTCAGGGGAACAACTATGGCTACACCTTC

D: NA
V: TRBV7-9
J: TRBJ2-1
size: NA
CDR3: CASTPMAGSYNEQFF
DNA: TGTGCCAGCACCCCAATGGCAGGCTCCTACAATGAGCAGTTCTTC

D: NA
V: TRBV18
J: TRBJ1-1
size: few
CDR3: CASSPIRRTTNTEAFF
DNA: TGTGCCAGCTCACCCATACGAAGGACAACGAACACTGAAGCTTTCTTT

D: NA
V: TRBV6-5
J: TRBJ2-7
size: once
CDR3: CASSYSRGNEQYF
DNA: TGTGCCAGCAGTTACTCTAGGGGGAACGAGCAGTACTTC

D: NA
V: TRBV28
J: TRBJ2-1
size: NA
CDR3: CASSLQVPDEQFF
DNA: TGTGCCAGCAGTTTGCAGGTTCCCGATGAGCAGTTCTTC

D: NA
V: TRBV14
J: TRBJ1-4
size: NA
CDR3: CASSQAGGVNEKLFF
DNA: TGTGCCAGCAGCCAAGCTGGTGGAGTTAATGAAAAACTGTTTTTT

D: NA
V: TRBV30
J: TRBJ1-5
size: NA
CDR3: CAWSVLAQPQHF
DNA: TGTGCCTGGAGTGTACTCGCCCAGCCCCAGCATTTT

D: NA
V: TRBV4-3
J: TRBJ2-2
size: once
CDR3: CASSRQQTGITGELFF
DNA: TGCGCCAGCAGCCGACAGCAGACAGGAATTACCGGGGAGCTGTTTTTT

D: NA
V: TRBV20-1
J: TRBJ2-7
size: NA
CDR3: CSASRQTSYEQYF
DNA: TGCAGTGCTAGTCGGCAGACATCCTACGAGCAGTACTTC